These T cell receptor beta chains were read from a single sample in a study of blood T cell repertoires in COVID-19. This table comes from immunoSEQ multiplex PCR, and its TCRdb copy is limited to in-frame clones, with some not included. Found here are about 130,000 clones, 75% to 85% of them singletons; the top ten hold roughly 5.1%. The sample taken for sequencing was peripheral blood. These TCRs come from a woman aged 70-85 years with COVID-19, enrolled during active disease. Each CDR3 is given with its conserved first and last residue. Each record gives: V gene, clone size, D gene, J gene, CDR3 protein, CDR3 DNA. D genes are given only for firm matches. Only part of the rows carry a size: once, few, many, or a class if the clone is expanded.

TRBV11-2	few	-	TRBJ2-6	CASSFRQDYSGANVLTF	TGTGCCAGCAGCTTCCGACAGGATTACTCTGGGGCCAACGTCCTGACTTTC
TRBV5-8	-	-	TRBJ1-1	CASSLAFRGNTEAFF	TGTGCCAGCAGCTTGGCCTTCAGGGGGAACACTGAAGCTTTCTTT
TRBV4-1	-	-	TRBJ2-7	CASSPLSGYEQYF	TGCGCCAGCAGTCCACTTAGCGGCTACGAGCAGTACTTC
TRBV3-1/TRBV3-2	-	-	TRBJ2-7	CASSHWRKEQYF	TGTGCCAGCAGCCATTGGAGGAAGGAGCAGTACTTC
TRBV6-2/TRBV6-3	-	TRBD2	TRBJ2-1	CASSYPGTSGGVQGDEQFF	TGTGCCAGCAGTTACCCCGGGACTAGCGGGGGGGTACAGGGCGATGAGCAGTTCTTC
TRBV20-1	-	-	TRBJ1-1	CSASHSPEAFF	TGCAGTGCTAGTCACAGTCCTGAAGCTTTCTTT
TRBV7-9	-	-	TRBJ2-1	CASSLAGGPSEQFF	TGTGCCAGCAGCTTAGCGGGGGGGCCTAGTGAGCAGTTCTTC
TRBV21-1	-	-	TRBJ2-7	CASSKVGAADPYEQYF	TGTGCCAGCAGCAAAGTAGGAGCAGCAGACCCCTACGAGCAGTACTTC
TRBV14	-	-	TRBJ1-6	CASSQGPGNRSPLHF	TGTGCCAGCAGCCAGGGGCCGGGTAATCGGTCACCCCTCCACTTT
TRBV5-4	-	TRBD1	TRBJ1-3	CASSLYRGSGNTIYF	TGTGCCAGCAGCTTGTACAGGGGATCTGGAAACACCATATATTTT
TRBV7-2	few	TRBD1	TRBJ1-6	CASSPSFGDRNSPLHF	TGTGCCAGCAGCCCCTCCTTCGGGGACAGAAATTCACCCCTCCACTTT
TRBV19	once	TRBD2	TRBJ2-1	CASSIEGLAGAHSYNEQFF	TGTGCCAGTAGTATAGAGGGACTAGCGGGGGCCCACTCCTACAATGAGCAGTTCTTC
TRBV29-1	-	TRBD1	TRBJ1-2	CSVSSGGGHGYTF	TGCAGCGTTTCCTCAGGGGGCGGCCATGGCTACACCTTC
TRBV4-1	-	-	TRBJ1-5	CASSQELQGNQPQHF	TGCGCCAGCAGCCAAGAATTACAGGGCAATCAGCCCCAGCATTTT
TRBV30	-	TRBD2	TRBJ2-1	CAWMRRGVYNEQFF	TGTGCCTGGATGAGACGGGGGGTTTACAATGAGCAGTTCTTC
TRBV3-1/TRBV3-2	-	TRBD2	TRBJ2-7	CASSHDLGGGAHEQYF	TGTGCCAGCAGCCATGACTTGGGCGGGGGGGCCCACGAGCAGTACTTC
TRBV7-2	-	-	TRBJ2-7	CASTQPGRTSYEQYF	TGTGCCAGCACCCAACCCGGGAGAACTTCCTACGAGCAGTACTTC
TRBV29-1	-	TRBD1	TRBJ1-2	CSVGGQGTNYGYTF	TGCAGCGTGGGGGGACAGGGAACTAACTATGGCTACACCTTC
TRBV24-1	once	-	TRBJ2-2	CATSAIGGRSGTGELFF	TGTGCCACCAGTGCAATCGGGGGACGGTCAGGGACCGGGGAGCTGTTTTTT
TRBV4-2	-	-	TRBJ1-3	CASSQDNGGRNTIYF	TGTGCCAGCAGCCAAGATAACGGGGGTCGGAACACCATATATTTT
TRBV4-1	-	TRBD2	TRBJ2-3	CASSPQSGGHFMDTQYF	TGCGCCAGCAGCCCGCAGAGCGGGGGGCACTTTATGGATACGCAGTATTTT
TRBV27	-	TRBD2	TRBJ2-7	CASSLAVAGGSYEQYF	TGTGCCAGCAGTTTAGCGGTAGCGGGGGGGTCCTACGAGCAGTACTTC
TRBV5-6	-	-	TRBJ1-6	CASRPEGFNSPLHF	TGTGCCAGCCGCCCAGAGGGATTTAATTCACCCCTCCACTTT
TRBV3-1/TRBV3-2	-	-	TRBJ1-1	CATCPYRARRYRCTEAFF	-
TRBV28	-	-	TRBJ1-4	CASRHIQRQLNEKLFF	TGTGCCAGCAGGCATATTCAAAGACAGCTTAATGAAAAACTGTTTTTT
TRBV28	-	-	TRBJ1-4	CASSPGSANEKLFF	TGTGCCAGCAGTCCAGGGTCTGCTAATGAAAAACTGTTTTTT
TRBV5-1	once	TRBD2	TRBJ2-3	CASSFREGDITDTQYF	TGCGCCAGCAGCTTCAGGGAGGGAGACATCACAGATACGCAGTATTTT
TRBV19	-	TRBD1	TRBJ1-2	CASSPGQGAHGYTF	TGTGCCAGTAGTCCCGGACAGGGGGCGCATGGCTACACCTTC